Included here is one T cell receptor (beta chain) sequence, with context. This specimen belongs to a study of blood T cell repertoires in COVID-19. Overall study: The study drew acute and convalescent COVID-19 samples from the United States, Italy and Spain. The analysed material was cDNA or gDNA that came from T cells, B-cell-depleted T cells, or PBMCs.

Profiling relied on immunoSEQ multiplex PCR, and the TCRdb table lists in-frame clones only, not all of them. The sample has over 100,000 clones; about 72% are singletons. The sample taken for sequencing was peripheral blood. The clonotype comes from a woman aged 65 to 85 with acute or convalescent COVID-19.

CDR3 DNA sequence: TGTGCCAGCAGTAAAAGGGGGTCCAATCAGCCCCAGCATTTT. Translating gives CASSKRGSNQPQHF. The rearrangement links TRBV6-5 to TRBJ1-5; tentative D call: TRBD1 (6 bases). The CDR3 has 14 amino acids. Trimming removed 5 bases at V and 3 bases at J, with 11 bases between. Germline CDR1 reads MNHEY; CDR2 reads SVGAGI.